This record covers a single T cell receptor beta chain. How the authors handled the data: Researchers report that nucleated cell counts were estimated from reference gene primer amplification. Repertoires were generated with immunoSEQ multiplex PCR, while TCRdb's copy carries only in-frame clones and drops some. V and J calls and clone size are as listed in that table; D and trimming were resolved from the DNA. The table has around 200,000 clones, under 90% seen once; the top ten hold around 6.5%. CDR3 size: 17 residues. V gave up 3 bases and J gave up 0 bases; unmatched junction bases: 8. Per the germline V gene, CDR1 is LNHDA and CDR2 is SQIVND (reference sequence). This entry is derived from a study of blood T cell repertoires in COVID-19. Whole-study context: Both acute and convalescent COVID-19 samples were obtained from the United States, Italy and Spain.

The rearrangement joins TRBV19 to TRBJ1-2, with 9 nucleotides matching TRBD1. The origin of this receptor is an older man with acute or convalescent COVID-19. The source material was peripheral blood. CDR3 in DNA: TGTGCCAGTAGTATGGTACCGGACAGGGGCCCTAACTATGGCTACACCTTC. As protein: CASSMVPDRGPNYGYTF.